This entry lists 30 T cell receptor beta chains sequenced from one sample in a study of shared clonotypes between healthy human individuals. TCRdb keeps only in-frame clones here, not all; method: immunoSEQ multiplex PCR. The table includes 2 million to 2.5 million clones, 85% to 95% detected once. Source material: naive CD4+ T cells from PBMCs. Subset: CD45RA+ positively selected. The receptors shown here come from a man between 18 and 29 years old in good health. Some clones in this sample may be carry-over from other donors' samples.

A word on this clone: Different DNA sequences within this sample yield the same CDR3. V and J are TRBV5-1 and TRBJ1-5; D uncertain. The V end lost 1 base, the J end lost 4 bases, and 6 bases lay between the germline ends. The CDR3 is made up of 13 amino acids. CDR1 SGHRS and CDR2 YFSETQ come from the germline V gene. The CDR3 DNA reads TGCGCCAGCAGCTTGAGGAGTAATCAGCCCCAGCATTTT. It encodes CASSLRSNQPQHF.

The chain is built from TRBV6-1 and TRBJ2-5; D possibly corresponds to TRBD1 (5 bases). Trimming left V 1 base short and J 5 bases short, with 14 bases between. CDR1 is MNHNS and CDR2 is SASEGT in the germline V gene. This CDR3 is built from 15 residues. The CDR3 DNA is TGTGCCAGCAGTGAAGGGGGCGCGGTGAGGGAGACCCAGTACTTC. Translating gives CASSEGGAVRETQYF.

CDR3 DNA: TGTGCCAGCAAGGCGACAGGGGGCGCATCCTACAATGAGCAGTTCTTC. This translates into CASKATGGASYNEQFF. This chain links TRBV28 with TRBJ2-1; 10 bases are shared with TRBD1. V lost 7 bases and J lost 1; bases outside the gene matches: 7. The CDR3 extends over 16 amino acids. Per germline, CDR1 MDHEN and CDR2 SYDVKM.

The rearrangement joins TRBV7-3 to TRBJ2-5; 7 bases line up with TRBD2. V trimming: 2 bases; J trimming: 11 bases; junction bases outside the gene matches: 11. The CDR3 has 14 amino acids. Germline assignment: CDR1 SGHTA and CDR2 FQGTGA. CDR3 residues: CASSLRAGAGEQYF. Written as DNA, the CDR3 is TGTGCCAGCAGCTTACGGGCGGGAGCTGGGGAGCAGTACTTC.

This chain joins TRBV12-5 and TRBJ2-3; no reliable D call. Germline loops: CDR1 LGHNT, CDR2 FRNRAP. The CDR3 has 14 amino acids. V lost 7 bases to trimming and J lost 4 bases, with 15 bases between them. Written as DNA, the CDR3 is TGTGCTAGTGCCCCGGACCCTTCCCCAGATACGCAGTATTTT. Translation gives CASAPDPSPDTQYF.

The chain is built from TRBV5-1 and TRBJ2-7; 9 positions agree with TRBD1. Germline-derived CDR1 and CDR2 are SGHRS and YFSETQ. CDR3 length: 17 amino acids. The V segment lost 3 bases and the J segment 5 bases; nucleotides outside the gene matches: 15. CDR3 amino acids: CASSSRNRGQGRHEQYF. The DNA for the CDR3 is TGCGCCAGCAGCTCAAGAAATAGGGGACAGGGACGACACGAGCAGTACTTC.

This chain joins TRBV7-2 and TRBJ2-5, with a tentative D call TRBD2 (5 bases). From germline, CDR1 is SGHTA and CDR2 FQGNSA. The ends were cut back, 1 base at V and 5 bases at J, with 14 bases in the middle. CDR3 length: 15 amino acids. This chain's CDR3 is CASSLVLGVWETQYF. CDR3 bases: TGTGCCAGCAGCTTAGTCCTGGGAGTGTGGGAGACCCAGTACTTC.

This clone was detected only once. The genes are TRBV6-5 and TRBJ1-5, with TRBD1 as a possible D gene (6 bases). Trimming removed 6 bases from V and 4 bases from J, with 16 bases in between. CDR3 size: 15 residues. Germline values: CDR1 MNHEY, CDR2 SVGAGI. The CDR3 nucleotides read TGTGCCAGCAGCCATGACAGGAGTCGGAATCAGCCCCAGCATTTT. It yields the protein CASSHDRSRNQPQHF.

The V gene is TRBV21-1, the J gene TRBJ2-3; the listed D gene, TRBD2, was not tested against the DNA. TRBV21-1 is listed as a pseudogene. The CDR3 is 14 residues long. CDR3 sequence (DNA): TGTGCCAGCAGCAGAGGGCTTCCGGCTGATACGCAGTATTTT. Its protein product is CASSRGLPADTQYF.

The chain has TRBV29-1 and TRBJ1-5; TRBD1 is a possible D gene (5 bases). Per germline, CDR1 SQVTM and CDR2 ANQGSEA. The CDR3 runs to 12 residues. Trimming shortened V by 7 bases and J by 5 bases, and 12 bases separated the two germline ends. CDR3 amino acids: CSGGSADQPQHF. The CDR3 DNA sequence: TGCAGCGGGGGGTCGGCTGATCAGCCCCAGCATTTT.

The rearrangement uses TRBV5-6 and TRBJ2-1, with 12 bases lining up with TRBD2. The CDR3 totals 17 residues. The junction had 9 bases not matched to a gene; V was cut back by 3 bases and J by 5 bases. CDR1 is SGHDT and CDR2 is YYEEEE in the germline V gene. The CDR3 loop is CASSSTGTSGRNNEQFF. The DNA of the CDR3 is TGTGCCAGCAGCTCCACCGGGACTAGCGGGCGGAACAATGAGCAGTTCTTC. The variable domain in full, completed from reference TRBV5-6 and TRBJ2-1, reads DAGVTQSPTHLIKTRGQQVTLRCSPKSGHDTVSWYQQALGQGPQFIFQYYEEEERQRGNFPDRFSGHQFPNYSSELNVNALLLGDSALYLCASSSTGTSGRNNEQFFGPGTRLTVL.

The CDR3, as DNA: TGCGCCAGCAGCTTGGGTGGGGGGACTAGCGGGAGTATAAGATCCTACGAGCAGTACTTC. Translated, it gives CASSLGGGTSGSIRSYEQYF. The rearrangement links TRBV5-1 to TRBJ2-7, with 14 nucleotides matching TRBD2. Germline loops: CDR1 SGHRS, CDR2 YFSETQ. This CDR3 is built from 20 residues. V shed 0 bases and J 1 base; nucleotides not matched to a gene: 12.

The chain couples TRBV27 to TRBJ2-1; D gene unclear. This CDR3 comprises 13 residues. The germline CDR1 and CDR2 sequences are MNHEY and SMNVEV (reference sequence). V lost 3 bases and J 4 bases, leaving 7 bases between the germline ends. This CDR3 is CASSFMGYNEQFF. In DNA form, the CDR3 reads TGTGCCAGCAGTTTCATGGGGTACAATGAGCAGTTCTTC.

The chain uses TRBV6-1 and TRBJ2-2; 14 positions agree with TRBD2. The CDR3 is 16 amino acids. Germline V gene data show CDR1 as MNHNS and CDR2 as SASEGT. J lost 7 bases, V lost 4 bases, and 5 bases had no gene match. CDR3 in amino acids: CASSAGLAGAVGELFF. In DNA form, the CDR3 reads TGTGCCAGCAGTGCGGGACTAGCGGGAGCGGTCGGGGAGCTGTTTTTT.

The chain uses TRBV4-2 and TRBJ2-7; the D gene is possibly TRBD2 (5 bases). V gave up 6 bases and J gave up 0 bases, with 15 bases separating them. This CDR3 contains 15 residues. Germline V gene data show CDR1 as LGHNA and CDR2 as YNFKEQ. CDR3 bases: TGTGCCAGCAGTCACAGCATAGGGAGCTCCTACGAGCAGTACTTC. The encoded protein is CASSHSIGSSYEQYF.

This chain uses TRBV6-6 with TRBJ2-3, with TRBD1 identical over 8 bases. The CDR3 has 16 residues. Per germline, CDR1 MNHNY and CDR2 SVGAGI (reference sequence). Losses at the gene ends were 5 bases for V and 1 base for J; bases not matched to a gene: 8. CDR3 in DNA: TGTGCCAGCAGTCCAGGACAGGGCCGAGGCACAGATACGCAGTATTTT. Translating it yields CASSPGQGRGTDTQYF.

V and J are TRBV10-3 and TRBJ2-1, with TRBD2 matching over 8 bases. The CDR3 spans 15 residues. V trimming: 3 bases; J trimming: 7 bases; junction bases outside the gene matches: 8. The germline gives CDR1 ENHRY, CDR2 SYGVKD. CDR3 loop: CAISETGTSQNEQFF. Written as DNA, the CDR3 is TGTGCCATCAGTGAAACTGGGACTAGTCAAAATGAGCAGTTCTTC.

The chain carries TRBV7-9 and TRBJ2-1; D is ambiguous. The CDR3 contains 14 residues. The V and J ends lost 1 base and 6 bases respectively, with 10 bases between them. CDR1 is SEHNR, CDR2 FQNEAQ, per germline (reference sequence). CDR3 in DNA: TGTGCCAGCAGCTTAGGTTCGCTGACCAATGAGCAGTTCTTC. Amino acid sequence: CASSLGSLTNEQFF.

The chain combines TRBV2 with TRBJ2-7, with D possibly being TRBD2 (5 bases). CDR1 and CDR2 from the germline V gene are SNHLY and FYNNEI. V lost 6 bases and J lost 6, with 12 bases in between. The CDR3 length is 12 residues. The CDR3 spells CASRPDSTEQYF. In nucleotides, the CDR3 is TGTGCCAGCAGACCGGACTCGACCGAGCAGTACTTC.

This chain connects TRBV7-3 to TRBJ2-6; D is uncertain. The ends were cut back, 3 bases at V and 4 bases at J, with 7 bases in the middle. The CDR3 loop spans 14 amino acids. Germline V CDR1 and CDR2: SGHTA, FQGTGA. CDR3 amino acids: CASSLESGANVLTF. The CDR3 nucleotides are TGTGCCAGCAGCTTGGAGTCCGGGGCCAACGTCCTGACTTTC.

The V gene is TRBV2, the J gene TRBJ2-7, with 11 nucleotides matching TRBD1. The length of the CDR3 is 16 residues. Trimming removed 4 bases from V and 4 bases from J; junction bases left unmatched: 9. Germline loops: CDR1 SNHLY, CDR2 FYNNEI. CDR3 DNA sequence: TGTGCCAGCAGTGGACCCAGGACAGGGGGCGTTTACGAGCAGTACTTC. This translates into CASSGPRTGGVYEQYF.

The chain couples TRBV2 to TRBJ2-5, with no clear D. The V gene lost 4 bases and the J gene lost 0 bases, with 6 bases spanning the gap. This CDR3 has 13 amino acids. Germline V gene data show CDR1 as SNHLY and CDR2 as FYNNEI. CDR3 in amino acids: CASSGADQETQYF. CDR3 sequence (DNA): TGTGCCAGCAGTGGGGCAGACCAAGAGACCCAGTACTTC.

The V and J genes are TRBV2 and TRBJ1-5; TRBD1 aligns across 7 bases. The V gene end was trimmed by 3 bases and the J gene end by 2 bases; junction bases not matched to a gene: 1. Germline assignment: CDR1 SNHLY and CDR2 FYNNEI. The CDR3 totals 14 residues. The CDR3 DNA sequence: TGTGCCAGCAGTGATGGACAGGGCAATCAGCCCCAGCATTTT. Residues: CASSDGQGNQPQHF.

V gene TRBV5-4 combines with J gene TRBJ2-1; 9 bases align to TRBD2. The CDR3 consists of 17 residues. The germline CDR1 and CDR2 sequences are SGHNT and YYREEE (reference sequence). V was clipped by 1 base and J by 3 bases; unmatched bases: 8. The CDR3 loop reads CASSLFLAGDVYNEQFF. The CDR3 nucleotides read TGTGCCAGCAGCTTGTTTTTAGCGGGAGATGTCTACAATGAGCAGTTCTTC. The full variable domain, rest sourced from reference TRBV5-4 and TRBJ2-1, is ETGVTQSPTHLIKTRGQQVTLRCSSQSGHNTVSWYQQALGQGPQFIFQYYREEENGRGNFPPRFSGLQFPNYSSELNVNALELDDSALYLCASSLFLAGDVYNEQFFGPGTRLTVL.

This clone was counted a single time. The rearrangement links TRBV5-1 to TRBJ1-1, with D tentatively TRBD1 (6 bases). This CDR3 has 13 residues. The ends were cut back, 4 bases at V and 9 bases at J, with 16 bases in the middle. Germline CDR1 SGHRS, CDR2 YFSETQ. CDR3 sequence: CASSEGSGDQAFF. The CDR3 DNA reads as TGCGCCAGCAGCGAGGGTTCAGGGGACCAAGCTTTCTTT.

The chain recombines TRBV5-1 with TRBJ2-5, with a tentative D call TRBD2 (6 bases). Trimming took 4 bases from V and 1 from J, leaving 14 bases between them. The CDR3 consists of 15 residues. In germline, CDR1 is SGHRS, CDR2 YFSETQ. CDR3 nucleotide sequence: TGCGCCAGCAGCCCCCCTCCGGGACTCCAAGAGACCCAGTACTTC. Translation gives CASSPPPGLQETQYF. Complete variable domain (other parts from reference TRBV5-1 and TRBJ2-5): KAGVTQTPRYLIKTRGQQVTLSCSPISGHRSVSWYQQTPGQGLQFLFEYFSETQRNKGNFPGRFSGRQFSNSRSEMNVSTLELGDSALYLCASSPPPGLQETQYFGPGTRLLVL.

Here the CDR3 reads CASREGQFLSGNTIYF. In DNA, the CDR3 is TGTGCCAGCAGGGAGGGGCAGTTTCTTTCCGGAAACACCATATATTTT. The genes are TRBV7-2 and TRBJ1-3, with D maybe TRBD1 (5 bases). Trimming left V 6 bases short and J 4 bases short, with 19 bases between. The length of the CDR3 is 16 residues. Per the germline V gene, CDR1 is SGHTA and CDR2 is FQGNSA.

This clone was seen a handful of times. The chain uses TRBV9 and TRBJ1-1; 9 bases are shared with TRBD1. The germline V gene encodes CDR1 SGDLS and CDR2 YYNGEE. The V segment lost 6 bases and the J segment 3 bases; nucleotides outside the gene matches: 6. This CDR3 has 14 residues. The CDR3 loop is CASTWGQGDTEAFF. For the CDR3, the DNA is TGTGCCAGCACCTGGGGACAGGGTGACACTGAAGCTTTCTTT.

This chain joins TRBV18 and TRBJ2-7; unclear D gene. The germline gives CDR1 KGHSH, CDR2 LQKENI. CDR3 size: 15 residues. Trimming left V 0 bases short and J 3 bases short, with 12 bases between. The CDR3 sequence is CASSPPGRTNYEQYF. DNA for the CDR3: TGTGCCAGCTCACCACCGGGTAGGACCAACTACGAGCAGTACTTC.

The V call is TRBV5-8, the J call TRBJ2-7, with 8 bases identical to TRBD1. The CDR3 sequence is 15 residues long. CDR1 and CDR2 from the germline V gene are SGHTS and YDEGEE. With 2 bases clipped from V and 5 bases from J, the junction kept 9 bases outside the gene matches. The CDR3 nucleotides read TGTGCCAGCAGCTTACGGACAGGGCTCTCGCACGAGCAGTACTTC. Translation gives CASSLRTGLSHEQYF.